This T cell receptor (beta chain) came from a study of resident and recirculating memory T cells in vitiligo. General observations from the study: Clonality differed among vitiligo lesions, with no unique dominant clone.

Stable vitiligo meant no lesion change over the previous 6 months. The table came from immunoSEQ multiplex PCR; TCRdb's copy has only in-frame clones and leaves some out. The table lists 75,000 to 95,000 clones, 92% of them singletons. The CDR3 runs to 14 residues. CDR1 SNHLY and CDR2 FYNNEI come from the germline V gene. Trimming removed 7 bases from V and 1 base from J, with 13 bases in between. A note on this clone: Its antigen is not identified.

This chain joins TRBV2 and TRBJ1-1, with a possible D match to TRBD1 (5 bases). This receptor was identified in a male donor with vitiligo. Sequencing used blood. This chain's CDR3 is CASTFGGENTEAFF. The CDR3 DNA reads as TGTGCCAGCACATTCGGGGGGGAGAACACTGAAGCTTTCTTT.